Each of the 30 T cell receptor beta chains below was sequenced from the same sample in a study of a mutant IDH1 vaccine in newly diagnosed glioma. Using immunoSEQ multiplex PCR, the repertoire was profiled, and TCRdb retains in-frame clones only, with some absent. The sample contains about 38,000 clones, approximately 78% of which appear only once. These receptors have no identified antigens. Regarding time point: week 5, during vaccination. Mutant IDH1 20-mer peptide, at 300 ug, made up each vaccine dose, with topical imiquimod. This specimen consisted of PBMCs, obtained from a glioma patient whose treatment included an IDH1 peptide vaccine. These TCRs come from a man aged 40-50 years with glioma.

This chain links TRBV4-1 with TRBJ1-5, with D possibly being TRBD1 (5 bases). The CDR3 sequence is 19 residues long. V gave up 1 base and J gave up 0 bases, with 19 bases separating them. Germline V gene lookup returns CDR1 MGHRA and CDR2 YSYEKL. The CDR3 DNA reads as TGCGCCAGCAGCCAAGTCTATGGGGGGGTGGTCGATAGCAATCAGCCCCAGCATTTT. This codes for CASSQVYGGVVDSNQPQHF.

The chain is built from TRBV21-1 and TRBJ1-5; the table's D call of TRBD1 was not tested on the DNA. TRBV21-1 is a pseudogene locus. This CDR3 spans 17 amino acids. CDR3 nucleotide sequence: TGTGCCAGCAGCAAATGGTGGGCAGTTCAGAGCAATCAGCCCCAGCATTTT. Amino acids: CASSKWWAVQSNQPQHF.

The rearrangement uses TRBV29-1 and TRBJ1-2; TRBD1 agrees at 8 bases. Germline CDR1 reads SQVTM; CDR2 reads ANQGSEA. With V trimmed by 6 bases and J by 4 bases, 7 bases remained unmatched. The CDR3 contains 13 residues. The CDR3 DNA follows: TGCAGCGTGGCAACAGGGGGGGTCTATGGCTACACCTTC. It codes for CSVATGGVYGYTF.

This chain joins TRBV19 and TRBJ1-1, with 7 nucleotides matching TRBD1. Unmatched junction bases numbered 9, after V lost 5 bases and J lost 6 bases. Germline CDR1 LNHDA, CDR2 SQIVND (reference sequence). The CDR3 is made up of 14 amino acids. The CDR3 is CASSVTGTHPEAFF. The CDR3 coding sequence is TGTGCCAGTAGTGTGACAGGGACGCACCCTGAAGCTTTCTTT.

The chain is built from TRBV9 and TRBJ2-2; D not certain. CDR3 size: 14 residues. From germline, CDR1 is SGDLS and CDR2 YYNGEE. V was cut by 2 bases and J by 1 base, with 6 bases left in between. The CDR3 spells CASSVAGNTGELFF. CDR3 in DNA: TGTGCCAGCAGCGTCGCAGGGAACACCGGGGAGCTGTTTTTT.

The chain has TRBV9 and TRBJ2-5; TRBD1 matches at 9 bases. Per the germline V gene, CDR1 is SGDLS and CDR2 is YYNGEE. CDR3 length equals 14 residues. The V and J ends lost 4 bases and 5 bases, in that order; junction bases with no gene match: 6. CDR3 region: CASSPGTGRETQYF. The CDR3 nucleotides read TGTGCCAGCAGCCCGGGGACAGGGAGGGAGACCCAGTACTTC.

CDR3 in DNA: TGTGCTAGTGGCCCTACTCGAGCTACGCAGTATTTT. Residues: CASGPTRATQYF. The rearrangement links TRBV12-5 to TRBJ2-3; D remains ambiguous. Germline values: CDR1 LGHNT, CDR2 FRNRAP. The CDR3 is made up of 12 amino acids. Deletions cut 6 bases from V and 8 bases from J, with 12 bases between.

The chain combines TRBV6-5 with TRBJ2-5; 9 bases are shared with TRBD1. CDR3 length equals 13 residues. V lost 6 bases to trimming and J lost 5 bases; unmatched junction nucleotides: 4. Germline loops: CDR1 MNHEY, CDR2 SVGAGI. The DNA for the CDR3 is TGTGCCAGCAGGAGGGACAGGGCGGAGACCCAGTACTTC. Protein sequence: CASRRDRAETQYF.

The CDR3 coding sequence is TGTGCCAGCAGTGAATTGTTACTAGACAATGAGCAGTTCTTC. Residues: CASSELLLDNEQFF. The chain has TRBV2 and TRBJ2-1, with a weak D call TRBD2 (5 bases). This CDR3 region has 14 residues. The V end lost 2 bases, the J end lost 5 bases, and 10 bases lay between the germline ends. Per the germline V gene, CDR1 is SNHLY and CDR2 is FYNNEI. The whole variable domain, remainder taken from reference TRBV2 and TRBJ2-1, is EPEVTQTPSHQVTQMGQEVILRCVPISNHLYFYWYRQILGQKVEFLVSFYNNEISEKSEIFDDQFSVERPDGSNFTLKIRSTKLEDSAMYFCASSELLLDNEQFFGPGTRLTVL.

V and J are TRBV10-3 and TRBJ2-5; weak D call: TRBD1 (6 bases). With 5 bases removed from V and 4 bases from J, the gap between germline ends came to 11 bases. Germline CDR1 and CDR2: ENHRY and SYGVKD. The CDR3 is 13 residues long. CDR3 sequence: CAISLQGGETQYF. CDR3 DNA: TGTGCCATCAGTTTACAGGGTGGAGAGACCCAGTACTTC.

This chain connects TRBV19 to TRBJ2-6, with 7 bases that match TRBD1. CDR1 is LNHDA and CDR2 is SQIVND in the germline V gene (reference sequence). The CDR3 covers 19 residues. The V segment lost 3 bases and the J segment 1 base; nucleotides outside the gene matches: 12. The CDR3 DNA follows: TGTGCCAGTAGTATGGGGACAGTGGGAACATCATCTGGGGCCAACGTCCTGACTTTC. Amino acids: CASSMGTVGTSSGANVLTF. The entire variable domain, with the rest obtained from reference TRBV19 and TRBJ2-6, is as follows: DGGITQSPKYLFRKEGQNVTLSCEQNLNHDAMYWYRQDPGQGLRLIYYSQIVNDFQKGDIAEGYSVSREKKESFPLTVTSAQKNPTAFYLCASSMGTVGTSSGANVLTFGAGSRLTVL.

This chain links TRBV27 with TRBJ1-1; D is unclear. V dropped 5 bases and J dropped 5 bases, with 12 bases sitting between them. Germline V gene sequence: CDR1 MNHEY, CDR2 SMNVEV (reference sequence). CDR3 size: 13 residues. The CDR3, as DNA: TGTGCCAGCAGTCTGGACGTGGGGACTGAAGCTTTCTTT. It is translated as CASSLDVGTEAFF.

This sequence joins TRBV7-9 and TRBJ1-1; D is undetermined. Trimming shortened V by 1 base and J by 2 bases, and 8 bases separated the two germline ends. Per the germline V gene, CDR1 is SEHNR and CDR2 is FQNEAQ (reference sequence). The CDR3 sequence is 14 residues long. This chain's CDR3 is CASSLDSYNTEAFF. The CDR3 nucleotides are TGTGCCAGCAGCTTAGACTCCTATAACACTGAAGCTTTCTTT.

In this sample, this clone turned up once. This chain connects TRBV7-9 to TRBJ1-4; 9 bases align to TRBD1. The trim removed 5 bases at V and 5 bases at J, leaving 18 bases unmatched. The CDR3 contains 19 residues. Germline CDR1 and CDR2: SEHNR and FQNEAQ (reference sequence). The DNA of the CDR3 is TGTGCCAGCAGCCATTTAGTCAGGACAGGGGTTTTCAGGAATGAAAAACTGTTTTTT. Translation gives CASSHLVRTGVFRNEKLFF.

V usage is TRBV4-2 and J usage is TRBJ1-6; D is perhaps TRBD1 (5 bases). V was trimmed by 0 bases and J by 14 bases, leaving 14 bases between them. The length of the CDR3 is 14 residues. Germline V gives CDR1 LGHNA, CDR2 YNFKEQ. CDR3 coding DNA: TGTGCCAGCAGCCAAGAAGGTGGGGCGACCGCCCTCCACTTT. Amino acid sequence: CASSQEGGATALHF.

V is TRBV5-6 and J is TRBJ2-3; D possibly corresponds to TRBD2 (7 bases). Trimming shortened V by 1 base and J by 2 bases, and 14 bases separated the two germline ends. In germline, CDR1 is SGHDT, CDR2 YYEEEE. This CDR3 spans 16 amino acids. The CDR3 region has the DNA TGTGCCAGCAGCTTGCTCGGCGGGGGCCTCACAGATACGCAGTATTTT. Translating it yields CASSLLGGGLTDTQYF.

V and J are TRBV29-1 and TRBJ1-1; D remains unclear. Germline values: CDR1 SQVTM, CDR2 ANQGSEA. Trimming cost V 5 bases and J 6 bases, with 16 bases left between them. The CDR3 contains 13 residues. This CDR3 reads CSVSSGSSAEAFF. The CDR3 nucleotides read TGCAGCGTTTCGAGTGGGTCGTCGGCTGAAGCTTTCTTT.

This clone has just one count. J is TRBJ1-5 and V is TRBV7-2; 8 positions match TRBD1. This CDR3 comprises 15 residues. Germline lookup yields CDR1 SGHTA and CDR2 FQGNSA. Trimming at V came to 1 base and at J to 6 bases, leaving 5 bases not matched to a gene. The chain's CDR3 is CASSLDAGGGQPQHF. The CDR3 nucleotides are TGTGCCAGCAGCTTAGATGCAGGGGGCGGTCAGCCCCAGCATTTT.

The chain employs TRBV9 and TRBJ2-2, with D possibly TRBD1 on 6 matching bases. The V end was cut by 3 bases, the J end by 0 bases, with 9 bases between. Looked up from germline, CDR1 is SGDLS and CDR2 is YYNGEE. The CDR3 length is 15 residues. The CDR3 DNA is TGTGCCAGCAGCGACCGGACAGCGAACACCGGGGAGCTGTTTTTT. Protein sequence: CASSDRTANTGELFF.

This chain joins TRBV9 and TRBJ2-4; 7 nucleotides line up with TRBD2. With V trimmed by 3 bases and J by 0 bases, 3 bases remained unmatched. CDR3 length equals 15 residues. Looked up from germline, CDR1 is SGDLS and CDR2 is YYNGEE. CDR3 nucleotide sequence: TGTGCCAGCAGCGGGGGGGGACTAGCCAAAAACATTCAGTACTTC. Translated, it gives CASSGGGLAKNIQYF.

CDR3: CASRGDSRQPQHF. For the CDR3, the DNA is TGTGCCAGCAGAGGGGACAGTCGCCAGCCCCAGCATTTT. This chain links TRBV21-1 with TRBJ1-5; TRBD1, as called in the table, went unchecked against the DNA. TRBV21-1 is listed as a pseudogene. The CDR3 sequence is 13 residues long.

The rearrangement uses TRBV6-1 and TRBJ2-7; weak D call: TRBD2 (5 bases). Germline V gene data show CDR1 as MNHNS and CDR2 as SASEGT. Trimming took 7 bases from V and 3 from J, leaving 13 bases between them. The CDR3 spans 13 residues. CDR3 amino acids: CASTEVWDYEQYF. CDR3 DNA: TGTGCCAGCACGGAGGTTTGGGACTACGAGCAGTACTTC.

In DNA, the CDR3 is TGTGCCAGCAACTGTCCCCTCCCTGGACAGAACTCCTACGAGCAGTACTTC. Its protein is CASNCPLPGQNSYEQYF. The V gene is TRBV7-4, the J gene TRBJ2-7; D possibly corresponds to TRBD1 (6 bases). The length of the CDR3 is 17 residues. The germline V gene encodes CDR1 SGHVT and CDR2 SQSDAQ. Trimming cost V 7 bases and J 0 bases, with 22 bases left between them.

The V call is TRBV10-3, the J call TRBJ1-1, with D perhaps matching TRBD1 (5 bases). CDR1 is ENHRY, CDR2 SYGVKD, per germline. V gave up 6 bases and J gave up 3 bases, with 11 bases separating them. The CDR3 has 13 residues. The CDR3 DNA is TGTGCCATCAGCGGTCGGGGGGACACTGAAGCTTTCTTT. Translation: CAISGRGDTEAFF.

J is TRBJ2-3 and V is TRBV6-1; 12 bases are shared with TRBD2. J lost 4 bases, V lost 3 bases, and 2 bases had no gene match. The CDR3 has 15 residues. CDR1 and CDR2 from the germline V gene are MNHNS and SASEGT. In DNA, the CDR3 is TGTGCCAGCAGTGAGTCTAGCGGGGGGGCAGATACGCAGTATTTT. Translated, it gives CASSESSGGADTQYF.

The J gene is TRBJ1-2, the V gene TRBV29-1; no reliable D call. In germline, CDR1 is SQVTM, CDR2 ANQGSEA. V dropped 5 bases and J dropped 8 bases, with 15 bases sitting between them. The CDR3 runs to 12 residues. CDR3 amino acids: CSVLSVEDGYTF. The CDR3 coding sequence is TGCAGCGTTTTGAGTGTGGAGGACGGCTACACCTTC.

This clone appeared once. CDR3 sequence: CASTIKIYRGRGYEQYF. The CDR3 bases are TGTGCCAGCACCATAAAAATCTACAGGGGGCGCGGGTACGAGCAGTACTTC. This chain connects TRBV21-1 to TRBJ2-7; TRBD1, the table's D call, lacks a check against the DNA. TRBV21-1 is annotated as a pseudogene. The CDR3 length is 17 residues.

The CDR3 reads CASSPGSGEAFF. CDR3 coding DNA: TGTGCCAGCAGCCCCGGAAGCGGTGAAGCTTTCTTT. The chain uses TRBV7-8 and TRBJ1-1; D call uncertain. The V end lost 5 bases, the J end lost 7 bases, and 11 bases lay between the germline ends. Per the germline V gene, CDR1 is SGHVS and CDR2 is FQNEAQ. The CDR3 totals 12 residues.

V and J are TRBV6-6 and TRBJ2-5, with 9 nucleotides matching TRBD2. Losses at the gene ends were 2 bases for V and 2 bases for J; bases not matched to a gene: 6. Per the germline V gene, CDR1 is MNHNY and CDR2 is SVGAGI (reference sequence). The CDR3 totals 16 residues. The CDR3 coding sequence is TGTGCCAGCAGTTACCTAGGTAGCGGGGGACAAGAGACCCAGTACTTC. Translating it yields CASSYLGSGGQETQYF.

This chain uses TRBV18 with TRBJ1-6; no clear D. The CDR3 sequence is 15 residues long. Trimming took off 3 bases at V and 9 bases at J, with 15 bases between the two ends. Germline CDR1 KGHSH, CDR2 LQKENI. This chain's CDR3 is CASSPLGDGTSPLHF. DNA for the CDR3: TGTGCCAGCTCACCGCTAGGAGACGGTACTTCACCCCTCCACTTT.